Here is one T cell receptor (beta chain) with its context. This record comes from a study of blood T cells in healthy people across ages. CDR3 length equals 16 residues. Losses at the gene ends were 1 base for V and 0 bases for J; bases not matched to a gene: 2. The V gene's germline CDR1 is SGHTA and CDR2 FQGNSA. Combining a sample-barcoded 5' primer with a J-beta primer mix, a second PCR ran for roughly 6 to 11 cycles. TCRdb recomputed calls from the 5' RACE reads with MiXCR, one row per CDR3 protein. The sample lists about 400,000 distinct CDR3 sequences, approximately 52% seen once, with approximately 51% in the top ten. It was around 10 milliliters of peripheral blood that were drawn from each donor.

This chain joins TRBV7-2 and TRBJ2-3, with 9 bases fitting TRBD1. This receptor was obtained from a man aged 60-69 years in good health. The specimen sequenced was blood. CDR3 DNA sequence: TGTGCCAGCAGCTTAGGGACAGGGGCTAGCACAGATACGCAGTATTTT. Translated, it gives CASSLGTGASTDTQYF. The complete variable domain, with remaining parts taken from reference TRBV7-2 and TRBJ2-3, reads GAGVSQSPSNKVTEKGKDVELRCDPISGHTALYWYRQSLGQGLEFLIYFQGNSAPDKSGLPSDRFSAERTGGSVSTLTIQRTQQEDSAVYLCASSLGTGASTDTQYFGPGTRLTVL.